The source of this T cell receptor (beta chain) is a study of OX40 agonist ivuxolimab in advanced cancers. At the level of the whole study: Ivuxolimab, which targeted the costimulatory receptor OX40 (CD134), was an agonistic, fully human IgG2 monoclonal antibody. The paper reports the monotherapy dose-escalation portion (N = 52 patients) of the phase I ivuxolimab trial. Partial responses occurred in three dose-escalation patients, of whom one had hepatocellular carcinoma and two had cutaneous melanoma. Of the roughly 53 patients in dose escalation, around 20 had hepatocellular carcinoma, some 15 had melanoma, 9 had renal cell carcinoma and 9 had head and neck cancer. Peripheral TCRbeta sequencing was intended to test whether TCR sequence diversity was altered and clonal T-cell expansion was caused by ivuxolimab. Intravenous ivuxolimab was administered to patients every 2 weeks at six dose levels: 0.01, 0.1, 0.3, 1.5, 3 and 10 mg/kg. In the dose-escalation cohort, around four fifths of patients were male, and the mean age was 60 years with a range of about 20 to 80. Patients were allowed to have had prior anti-PD-1, anti-PD-L1 or anti-CTLA-4 therapy, and around two fifths of the dose-escalation patients had been treated with checkpoint inhibitors.

The paper as a whole reports these results and caveats: In the 0.1-3.0 mg/kg groups, partial responders were among the patients with the lowest normalized peripheral clonal expansion, particularly in CD8+ T cells. After ivuxolimab, CD8+ T cells had more expanded clones than CD4+ T cells on average. At doses of 0.1 to 3.0 mg/kg, clonal expansion of both CD4+ and CD8+ T cells in blood was seen between baseline and week 6. Low levels of normalized T-cell clonal expansion were also seen in some patients who did not respond. Which antigens the clonally expanded peripheral T cells were specific for was not determined.

Patients with autoimmune disease history or receiving systemic immunosuppression were excluded from the trial. Peripheral blood for TCR sequencing was collected from all dose cohorts at baseline, on cycle 4 day 1, and on cycle 7 day 1. The samples were drawn from a first-in-human, open-label, multicenter phase I dose-escalation trial of ivuxolimab. Adults with locally advanced or metastatic melanoma, renal cell, hepatocellular, or head and neck squamous cell carcinoma were enrolled in the trial. Before TCR sequencing, CD4+ T cells and CD8+ T cells were sorted from peripheral blood as separate populations. CDR1 and CDR2 were assigned from the germline V gene (reference sequence) as MNHEY and SMNVEV. V is clipped by 5 bases and J by 3 bases, and the sequence between their germline boundaries is 13 bases long. The CDR3 has 14 amino acids, counting the end cysteine and phenylalanine. Only the CDR3 part of the read is kept: 42 bases, read in frame from the first base.

Genomic DNA was isolated from the sorted cells so that the TCRbeta CDR3 region could be sequenced. The immunoSEQ Assay was used for sequencing of TCRbeta CDR3 regions. TCRdb stores this immuneACCESS table with in-frame sequences only. Part of the clones is absent; in the studies checked, under half of the shortfall reflects unresolved V genes, and no reason is known for the rest. The sample has some 68,000 clones on record, about 87% of them singletons. The top ten hold roughly 3.7% of the sample. Turning to this clone: Its recognized antigen is unknown. Nothing much larger sits one base from this clone, and base qualities are not available.

The source is an adult with an advanced solid tumor such as melanoma, head and neck, liver or kidney cancer. The chain employs TRBV27 and TRBJ1-2; TRBD1 is perhaps the D gene, given 5 matching bases. Material: CD4+ or CD8+ T cells sorted from blood, obtained in a trial of the OX40 agonist ivuxolimab. CDR3 reads: CASSDGGEDYGYTF. The DNA sequence follows: TGTGCCAGCAGTGACGGGGGAGAAGACTATGGCTACACCTTC.